A single sample gave rise to the 11 T cell receptor beta chains below, sequenced in a study of shared clonotypes between healthy human individuals. Sequencing was performed with immunoSEQ multiplex PCR; in TCRdb, only in-frame clones are kept and a portion is missing. The top ten clones hold more than 0.085% of a sample with hundreds of thousands of clones, about 96% of them seen once. CD45RO-negative CD8 cells positively selected for CCR7 made up the naive population, which excluded terminally differentiated effector memory CD45RA+ cells. The sequencing input was naive CD8+ T cells sorted from blood. All receptors come from a woman aged 25 to 39 in good health.

This sequence joins TRBV20-1 and TRBJ2-3; a possible D gene is TRBD2 (5 bases). Germline V gene lookup returns CDR1 DFQATT and CDR2 SNEGSKA (reference sequence). V was pared by 5 bases and J by 9 bases, with 12 bases between. The length of the CDR3 is 11 residues. In DNA form, the CDR3 reads TGCAGTGCTTCCGAAGAGGGCACGCAGTATTTT. This codes for CSASEEGTQYF.

A single count supports this clone. This chain connects TRBV5-6 to TRBJ1-1; possibly TRBD1 for D (5 bases). This CDR3 spans 14 amino acids. With 5 bases removed from V and 4 bases from J, the gap between germline ends came to 15 bases. Germline V gives CDR1 SGHDT, CDR2 YYEEEE. The CDR3 loop reads CASRTALSGTEAFF. In nucleotides, the CDR3 is TGTGCCAGCAGGACAGCCCTGTCGGGCACTGAAGCTTTCTTT.

The V call is TRBV19, the J call TRBJ2-1; 12 positions agree with TRBD2. CDR1 and CDR2 from the germline V gene are LNHDA and SQIVND (reference sequence). Trimming removed 6 bases from V and 4 bases from J; junction bases left unmatched: 7. The CDR3 is made up of 16 amino acids. The DNA of the CDR3 is TGTGCCAGTAGCTTGACTAGCGGGAGTACGTACAATGAGCAGTTCTTC. Its translation: CASSLTSGSTYNEQFF.

The chain combines TRBV28 with TRBJ1-2; D is ambiguous. V lost 5 bases to trimming and J lost 8 bases, with 18 bases between them. CDR1 and CDR2 from the germline V gene are MDHEN and SYDVKM. The CDR3 sequence is 14 residues long. CDR3 DNA sequence: TGTGCCAGCAGTGATCCGCGCAGTGGAGGGGGCTACACCTTC. The encoded protein is CASSDPRSGGGYTF.

The chain is built from TRBV28 and TRBJ2-7; no definite D call. There are 14 residues in the CDR3. Germline CDR1 reads MDHEN; CDR2 reads SYDVKM. With 7 bases removed from V and 0 bases from J, the gap between germline ends came to 13 bases. Written as DNA, the CDR3 is TGTGCCAGCACCGCCATCAGGAGCTCCTACGAGCAGTACTTC. Its translation is CASTAIRSSYEQYF.

This chain links TRBV7-3 with TRBJ1-1, with 10 bases fitting TRBD1. Per the germline V gene, CDR1 is SGHTA and CDR2 is FQGTGA. There are 13 residues in the CDR3. The V and J ends lost 4 bases and 4 bases, in that order; junction bases with no gene match: 0. The CDR3 DNA reads TGTGCCAGCAGCTGGGACAGGGGCACTGAAGCTTTCTTT. Translating it yields CASSWDRGTEAFF.

The sample holds a few counts of this clone. The rearrangement joins TRBV27 to TRBJ2-1; 14 bases map to TRBD2. V was clipped by 8 bases and J by 7 bases; unmatched bases: 16. Looked up from germline, CDR1 is MNHEY and CDR2 is SMNVEV (reference sequence). This CDR3 contains 18 residues. CDR3 in DNA: TGTGCCAGCGGGGGGGGCGGATACGGACTAGCGGGAGGAAATGAGCAGTTCTTC. It codes for CASGGGGYGLAGGNEQFF.

This chain connects TRBV7-9 to TRBJ2-5; either TRBD1 or TRBD2 may fit D (7 bases each). The last part of the DNA fits TRBJ2-7 better; the J call may be wrong. The CDR3 has 15 residues. Germline V gene data show CDR1 as SEHNR and CDR2 as FQNEAQ (reference sequence). The CDR3 nucleotides read TGTGCCAGCAGCTCAGGGGGGGACGGCTACTACGAGCAGTACTTC. Residues: CASSSGGDGYYEQYF.

The chain carries TRBV5-6 and TRBJ2-7, with no clear D. Germline CDR1 SGHDT, CDR2 YYEEEE. This CDR3 has 14 residues. V was cut by 3 bases and J by 1 base, with 11 bases left in between. CDR3 region: CASSSSFRSYEQYF. The CDR3 coding sequence is TGTGCCAGCAGCTCATCTTTTCGTTCCTACGAGCAGTACTTC. The variable domain in full, completed from reference TRBV5-6 and TRBJ2-7, reads DAGVTQSPTHLIKTRGQQVTLRCSPKSGHDTVSWYQQALGQGPQFIFQYYEEEERQRGNFPDRFSGHQFPNYSSELNVNALLLGDSALYLCASSSSFRSYEQYFGPGTRLTVT.

The V call is TRBV10-1, the J call TRBJ2-1; D is unclear. CDR1 and CDR2 (germline): WNHNN, SYGVQD (reference sequence). V lost 3 bases and J 2 bases, leaving 14 bases between the germline ends. This CDR3 is 16 amino acids long. The CDR3 sequence: CASSERSVPPYNEQFF. As DNA, the CDR3 is TGCGCCAGCAGTGAAAGATCGGTCCCCCCCTACAATGAGCAGTTCTTC.

The chain has TRBV28 and TRBJ2-7; 8 nucleotides align to TRBD2. Germline V lookup: CDR1 MDHEN, CDR2 SYDVKM. V lost 8 bases, J lost 6 bases, and 9 bases stayed unmatched. The CDR3 consists of 13 residues. This CDR3 is CASCGAGTSEQYF. The CDR3 DNA is TGTGCCAGCTGCGGGGCCGGGACTAGCGAGCAGTACTTC.